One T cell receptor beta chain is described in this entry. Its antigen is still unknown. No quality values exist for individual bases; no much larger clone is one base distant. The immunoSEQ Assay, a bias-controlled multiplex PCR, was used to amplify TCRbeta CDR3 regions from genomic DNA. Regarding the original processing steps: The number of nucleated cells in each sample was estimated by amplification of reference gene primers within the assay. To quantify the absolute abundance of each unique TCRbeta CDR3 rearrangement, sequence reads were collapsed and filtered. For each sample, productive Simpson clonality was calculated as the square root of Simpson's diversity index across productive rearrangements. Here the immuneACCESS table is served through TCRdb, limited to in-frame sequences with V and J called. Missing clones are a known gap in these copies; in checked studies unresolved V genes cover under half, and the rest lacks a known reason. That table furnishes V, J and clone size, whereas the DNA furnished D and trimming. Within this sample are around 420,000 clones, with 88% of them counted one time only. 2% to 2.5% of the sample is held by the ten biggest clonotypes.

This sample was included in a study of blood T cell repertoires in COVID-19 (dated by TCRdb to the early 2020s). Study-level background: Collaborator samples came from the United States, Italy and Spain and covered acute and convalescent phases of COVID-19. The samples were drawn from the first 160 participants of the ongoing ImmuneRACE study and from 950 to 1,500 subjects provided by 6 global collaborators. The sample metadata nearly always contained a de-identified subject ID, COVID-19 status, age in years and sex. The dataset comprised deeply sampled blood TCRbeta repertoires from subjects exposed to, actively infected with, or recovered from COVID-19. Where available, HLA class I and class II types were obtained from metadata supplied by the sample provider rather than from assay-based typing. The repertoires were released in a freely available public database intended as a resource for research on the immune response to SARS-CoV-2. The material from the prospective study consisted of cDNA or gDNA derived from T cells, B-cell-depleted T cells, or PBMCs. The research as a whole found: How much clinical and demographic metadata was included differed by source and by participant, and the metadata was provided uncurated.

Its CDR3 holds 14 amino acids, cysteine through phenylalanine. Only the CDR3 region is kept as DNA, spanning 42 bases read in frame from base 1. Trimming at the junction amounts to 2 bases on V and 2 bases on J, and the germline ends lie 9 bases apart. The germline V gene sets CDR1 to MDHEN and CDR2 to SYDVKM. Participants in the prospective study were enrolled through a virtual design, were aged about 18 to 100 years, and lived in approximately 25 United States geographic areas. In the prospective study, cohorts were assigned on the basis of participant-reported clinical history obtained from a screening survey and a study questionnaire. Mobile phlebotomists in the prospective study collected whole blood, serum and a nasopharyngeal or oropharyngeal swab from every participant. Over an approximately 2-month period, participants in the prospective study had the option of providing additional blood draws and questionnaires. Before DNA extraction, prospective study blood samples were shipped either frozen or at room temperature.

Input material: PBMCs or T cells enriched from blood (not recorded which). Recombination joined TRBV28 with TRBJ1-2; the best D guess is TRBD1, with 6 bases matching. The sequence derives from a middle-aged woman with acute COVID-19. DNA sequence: TGTGCCAGCAGTTTAAACGGACAGAACTATGGCTACACCTTC. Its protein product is CASSLNGQNYGYTF.